This T cell receptor beta chain was identified during a study of radiotherapy plus CTLA-4 blockade in lung cancer. Study-wide background: Objective responses were observed in around 17% of patients, and disease control was achieved by approximately 32%. Study-wide results and limits: In blood, after radiotherapy plus ipilimumab, tumor-derived TCR clones expanded.

Chemo-refractory metastatic non-small-cell lung cancer patients received focal radiation with ipilimumab CTLA-4 blockade. This clone has only a few counts. Its specificity is unknown. CDR1 LNHDA and CDR2 SQIVND come from the germline V gene (reference sequence). J was trimmed by 2 bases and V by 6 bases; bases with no gene match: 10. The CDR3 is made up of 16 amino acids. Libraries were prepared by immunoSEQ multiplex PCR; TCRdb keeps only in-frame clonotypes and omits some of them. The sample has approximately 85,000 clones, around four fifths seen once; the top ten hold roughly 15%. This TCR came from a human donor with non-small cell lung cancer that progressed on radiotherapy plus ipilimumab. The specimen comprised peripheral blood, sampled from a patient treated with radiotherapy plus ipilimumab. V usage is TRBV19 and J usage is TRBJ2-7, with 10 bases identical to TRBD1. CDR3 DNA sequence: TGTGCCAGTAGGGAAAGGGGGACAGGGGAACCCTACGAGCAGTACTTC. This sequence encodes CASRERGTGEPYEQYF.